These 7 T cell receptor beta chains were all obtained from the same sample, sequenced in a study of blood T cell repertoires in COVID-19. Clones were read by immunoSEQ multiplex PCR, and TCRdb kept only the in-frame ones, dropping some. The sample carries more than 150,000 clones, 60% to 80% recorded once. Sequencing used peripheral blood. The receptors were gathered from a man aged 55 to 69 with active or convalescent COVID-19.

The rearrangement uses TRBV27 and TRBJ1-4, with 10 bases fitting TRBD1. The CDR3 is 15 amino acids. Trimming at V came to 2 bases and at J to 6 bases, leaving 3 bases not matched to a gene. The germline V gene encodes CDR1 MNHEY and CDR2 SMNVEV (reference sequence). The CDR3 nucleotides read TGTGCCAGCAGTTTAATCGGGACAGGGGATGAAAAACTGTTTTTT. Translated: CASSLIGTGDEKLFF.

This clone was counted a few times. The junction departs from the called germline gene at one end, perhaps through a read error. Here the CDR3 reads CSVEGLAGGGSTDTQYF. CDR3 sequence (DNA): TGCAGCGTAGAAGGACTAGCGGGAGGAGGTAGCACAGATACGCAGTATTTT. The chain joins TRBV29-1 to TRBJ2-3; 14 positions agree with TRBD2. This CDR3 spans 17 amino acids. Germline V lookup: CDR1 SQVTM, CDR2 ANQGSEA.

The chain employs TRBV19 and TRBJ2-7, with 8 nucleotides matching TRBD1. V dropped 5 bases and J dropped 7; count of bases not matched to a gene: 7. This CDR3 has 13 amino acids. CDR1 is LNHDA, CDR2 SQIVND, per germline (reference sequence). CDR3 in DNA: TGTGCCAGTAGTGACAGGGGAACGGGGGAGCAGTACTTC. Amino acids: CASSDRGTGEQYF.

The V gene is TRBV19, the J gene TRBJ2-5; 9 bases map to TRBD1. This CDR3 is built from 19 residues. After removal of 5 bases from V and 4 bases from J, the junction contained 20 bases not matched to a gene. Germline loops: CDR1 LNHDA, CDR2 SQIVND (reference sequence). The CDR3 reads CASSSGADRGSLSGETQYF. The CDR3 nucleotides are TGTGCCAGTAGTTCGGGGGCCGACAGGGGGTCATTAAGTGGAGAGACCCAGTACTTC.

CDR3 protein: CASSLVGNQETQYF. CDR3 DNA sequence: TGTGCCAGCAGTTTGGTTGGCAACCAAGAGACCCAGTACTTC. The chain carries TRBV28 and TRBJ2-5; D is ambiguous. This CDR3 region has 14 residues. Germline V gene lookup returns CDR1 MDHEN and CDR2 SYDVKM. Between the trimmed V and J ends, which lost 3 bases and 0 bases, there was a span of 8 bases.

This chain joins TRBV2 and TRBJ1-5; 8 bases map to TRBD1. V gave up 10 bases and J gave up 6 bases; unmatched junction bases: 5. CDR3 length equals 12 residues. Germline lookup yields CDR1 SNHLY and CDR2 FYNNEI. The CDR3 loop is CATGQGSQPQHF. CDR3 DNA sequence: TGTGCCACCGGACAGGGAAGTCAGCCCCAGCATTTT. Full variable domain (missing parts from reference TRBV2 and TRBJ1-5): EPEVTQTPSHQVTQMGQEVILRCVPISNHLYFYWYRQILGQKVEFLVSFYNNEISEKSEIFDDQFSVERPDGSNFTLKIRSTKLEDSAMYFCATGQGSQPQHFGDGTRLSIL.

The chain is built from TRBV12-2 and TRBJ2-1; TRBD2 reflects the table's D call only, with no check against the DNA. TRBV12-2 is annotated as a pseudogene. The CDR3 totals 17 residues. The CDR3 region is CASRLRTRGPPGNEQFF. The CDR3 DNA follows: TGTGCAAGTCGCTTAAGAACGAGAGGGCCTCCAGGCAATGAGCAGTTCTTC.